The 5 T cell receptor beta chains reported below all come from one sample, sequenced in a study of blood T cell repertoires in COVID-19. Generated by immunoSEQ multiplex PCR, the TCRdb table keeps only in-frame clones and is missing some. The table lists 200,000 to 250,000 clones, roughly 84% of them singletons, with approximately 5.1% in the top ten. Sequenced input: peripheral blood. These receptor sequences come from an older woman who had recovered from COVID-19.

The CDR3 region is CASSPRTGGRYEQYF. The CDR3 nucleotides read TGTGCCAGCAGCCCCCGGACAGGGGGTAGGTACGAGCAGTACTTC. The gene calls are TRBV7-6 and TRBJ2-7, with 10 bases that match TRBD1. V lost 5 bases and J lost 4; bases outside the gene matches: 8. There are 15 residues in the CDR3. Germline values: CDR1 SGHVS, CDR2 FNYEAQ.

The rearrangement uses TRBV5-6 and TRBJ1-2; D unresolved. Per the germline V gene, CDR1 is SGHDT and CDR2 is YYEEEE. V lost 2 bases to trimming and J lost 4 bases, with 9 bases between them. The CDR3 runs to 13 residues. The CDR3 DNA sequence: TGTGCCAGCAGCTTAACACCAACCTATGGCTACACCTTC. It specifies CASSLTPTYGYTF.

The chain carries TRBV12-3 or TRBV12-4 and TRBJ1-2; no reliable D call. The CDR3 has 12 residues. V dropped 7 bases and J dropped 8 bases, with 14 bases sitting between them. CDR3 nucleotides: TGTGCCAGCACCTCGGGATCAGGCGGCTACACCTTC. The encoded protein is CASTSGSGGYTF.

The CDR3 nucleotides read TGTGCCAGCTCACGGCGGACAGGGGGCGCGTACCAGCCCCAGCATTTT. Its translation: CASSRRTGGAYQPQHF. The genes are TRBV18 and TRBJ1-5; TRBD1 matches at 11 bases. The germline V gene has CDR1 KGHSH and CDR2 LQKENI. With V trimmed by 4 bases and J by 7 bases, 9 bases remained unmatched. CDR3 length: 16 amino acids.

This chain uses TRBV19 with TRBJ1-2, with 8 bases that match TRBD1. CDR3 size: 12 residues. Looked up from germline, CDR1 is LNHDA and CDR2 is SQIVND (reference sequence). V shed 10 bases and J 5 bases; nucleotides not matched to a gene: 6. The CDR3 DNA reads TGTGCCACCGGGACAGGCCCTTATGGCTACACCTTC. Residues: CATGTGPYGYTF. The full variable domain, rest sourced from reference TRBV19 and TRBJ1-2, is DGGITQSPKYLFRKEGQNVTLSCEQNLNHDAMYWYRQDPGQGLRLIYYSQIVNDFQKGDIAEGYSVSREKKESFPLTVTSAQKNPTAFYLCATGTGPYGYTFGSGTRLTVV.